This TCR beta chain derives from a study of CD8 T cells in ankylosing spondylitis. Broader study findings: Seemingly distinctive of ankylosing spondylitis blood was a TCR beta motif formed by eight highly homologous variants.

This clonotype was observed many times. Antigen unknown. With molecular barcodes, quantitative 5'-RACE was used to make the TCR beta libraries. TCRdb fed the 5' RACE reads into MiXCR, producing one record per CDR3 protein. The data show more than 150,000 distinct CDR3 sequences, over 10% seen once. In germline, CDR1 is SGHAT, CDR2 FQNNGV. Trimming stripped 5 bases from V and 1 base from J, with 11 bases between. This CDR3 region has 15 residues. The sequence came from a female donor with ankylosing spondylitis or in good health (not recorded which). The sequenced sample consisted of blood, either unsorted or a sorted T cell fraction (not recorded which). V gene TRBV11-2 combines with J gene TRBJ2-2; unclear D gene. The DNA of the CDR3 is TGTGCCAGCAGCGCCCCGACCCGGAACACCGGGGAGCTGTTTTTT. Encoded protein: CASSAPTRNTGELFF.